This T cell receptor (beta chain) was observed in a study of blood T cell repertoires in COVID-19. Study-level information: Acute and convalescent COVID-19 specimens originated in the United States, Italy and Spain. Nucleic acid was either cDNA or gDNA, and it came from T cells, B-cell-depleted T cells, or PBMCs.

Original processing methods: Amplifying reference gene primers gave estimates of nucleated cell counts. Sequencing was performed with immunoSEQ multiplex PCR; in TCRdb, only in-frame clones are kept and a portion is missing. The V and J calls and the clone size are those of that table, but D and trimming were determined from the DNA. Of some 130,000 clones in the sample, approximately 89% are singletons; the top ten hold about 9.4%. This CDR3 spans 12 amino acids. Germline V CDR1 and CDR2: MDHEN, SYDVKM. Trimming shortened V by 5 bases and J by 2 bases, and 6 bases separated the two germline ends. The J gene is TRBJ1-1, the V gene TRBV28, with D maybe TRBD1 (5 bases). Specimen: peripheral blood. The sequence derives from a man aged 50 to 60 with acute or convalescent COVID-19. CDR3 in amino acids: CASSDSNTEAFF. The DNA of the CDR3 is TGTGCCAGCAGTGACAGTAACACTGAAGCTTTCTTT.